The 27 T cell receptor beta chains listed next were all sequenced from one sample in a study of cytomegalovirus exposure and HLA in healthy donors. 13 Jbeta primers and 60 Vbeta primers were used for the PCR. Data came from immunoSEQ multiplex PCR; TCRdb stores just in-frame clones and leaves some out. The sample carries 100,000 to 150,000 clones, 83% recorded once. The sample consisted of PBMCs. The receptors here all came from a woman aged 35 to 49 in good health and CMV-seropositive.

The chain links TRBV7-2 to TRBJ2-1, with TRBD2 identical over 10 bases. In germline, CDR1 is SGHTA, CDR2 FQGNSA. The CDR3 is made up of 17 amino acids. V dropped 1 base and J dropped 3; count of bases not matched to a gene: 6. CDR3 amino acids: CASSLVASGSFYNEQFF. Written as DNA, the CDR3 is TGTGCCAGCAGCTTAGTTGCTAGCGGGAGCTTCTACAATGAGCAGTTCTTC.

The chain has TRBV5-6 and TRBJ2-1; 7 nucleotides line up with TRBD2. The germline CDR1 and CDR2 sequences are SGHDT and YYEEEE. The CDR3 covers 14 residues. The V segment lost 2 bases and the J segment 4 bases; nucleotides outside the gene matches: 3. The CDR3 sequence: CASSFLAVYNEQFF. As DNA, the CDR3 is TGTGCCAGCAGCTTTCTAGCGGTTTACAATGAGCAGTTCTTC. Full variable domain (rest looked up from reference TRBV5-6 and TRBJ2-1): DAGVTQSPTHLIKTRGQQVTLRCSPKSGHDTVSWYQQALGQGPQFIFQYYEEEERQRGNFPDRFSGHQFPNYSSELNVNALLLGDSALYLCASSFLAVYNEQFFGPGTRLTVL.

This sequence joins TRBV6-1 and TRBJ2-1, with D possibly being TRBD1 (6 bases). Germline values: CDR1 MNHNS, CDR2 SASEGT. The CDR3 length is 15 residues. Trimming removed 7 bases from V and 2 bases from J, with 15 bases in between. The CDR3 loop is CASTALRTAYNEQFF. The CDR3 DNA reads as TGTGCCAGCACCGCCCTAAGGACAGCCTACAATGAGCAGTTCTTC.

This chain links TRBV18 with TRBJ2-2; D is unresolved. Germline-derived CDR1 and CDR2 are KGHSH and LQKENI. V lost 6 bases to trimming and J lost 1 base, with 12 bases between them. The CDR3 is 15 amino acids. The CDR3 nucleotides read TGTGCCAGCTCTCTCCAGAGGATGAACACCGGGGAGCTGTTTTTT. Its protein product is CASSLQRMNTGELFF.

This rearrangement joins TRBV30 to TRBJ2-5, with 9 bases that match TRBD2. CDR1 is GTSNPN, CDR2 SVGIG, per germline (reference sequence). The length of the CDR3 is 16 residues. V gave up 4 bases and J gave up 3 bases; unmatched junction bases: 12. CDR3 loop: CAWTPTGLAGKETQYF. DNA for the CDR3: TGTGCCTGGACCCCCACGGGGCTAGCGGGGAAAGAGACCCAGTACTTC.

V and J are TRBV15 and TRBJ2-7, with 7 bases aligning to TRBD2. V gave up 6 bases and J gave up 5 bases; unmatched junction bases: 13. Germline V gene lookup returns CDR1 LNHNV and CDR2 YYDKDF (reference sequence). The CDR3 runs 15 residues. The CDR3 region is CATSASGVSKHEQYF. CDR3 nucleotide sequence: TGTGCCACCAGTGCCAGCGGGGTTTCGAAACACGAGCAGTACTTC.

The chain joins TRBV5-1 to TRBJ2-7; 7 bases map to TRBD2. The CDR3 is 14 residues long. From germline, CDR1 is SGHRS and CDR2 YFSETQ. J lost 6 bases, V lost 0 bases, and 6 bases had no gene match. The chain's CDR3 is CASSLESGIGEQYF. The CDR3, as DNA: TGCGCCAGCAGCTTGGAAAGCGGGATTGGCGAGCAGTACTTC. Combining the CDR3 with reference TRBV5-1 and TRBJ2-7 gives the whole variable domain KAGVTQTPRYLIKTRGQQVTLSCSPISGHRSVSWYQQTPGQGLQFLFEYFSETQRNKGNFPGRFSGRQFSNSRSEMNVSTLELGDSALYLCASSLESGIGEQYFGPGTRLTVT.

V is TRBV6-5 and J is TRBJ2-2; no definite D call. V lost 3 bases, J lost 4 bases, and 6 bases lay in between. The CDR3 is 13 amino acids. In germline, CDR1 is MNHEY, CDR2 SVGAGI. The CDR3 DNA sequence: TGTGCCAGCAGTTATGCGAGCACCGGGGAGCTGTTTTTT. Residues: CASSYASTGELFF.

The chain links TRBV5-1 to TRBJ2-1, with 8 bases identical to TRBD2. V dropped 4 bases and J dropped 2; count of bases not matched to a gene: 8. The CDR3 runs to 16 residues. Germline lookup yields CDR1 SGHRS and CDR2 YFSETQ. This CDR3 is CASSPGGGTTYNEQFF. DNA for the CDR3: TGCGCCAGCAGCCCCGGGGGGGGGACGACCTACAATGAGCAGTTCTTC. The full variable domain, in which reference TRBV5-1 and TRBJ2-1 provide the parts outside the CDR3, is KAGVTQTPRYLIKTRGQQVTLSCSPISGHRSVSWYQQTPGQGLQFLFEYFSETQRNKGNFPGRFSGRQFSNSRSEMNVSTLELGDSALYLCASSPGGGTTYNEQFFGPGTRLTVL.

The chain employs TRBV6-1 and TRBJ2-1; TRBD2 aligns across 7 bases. CDR3 size: 15 residues. Germline values: CDR1 MNHNS, CDR2 SASEGT. The V gene end was trimmed by 2 bases and the J gene end by 9 bases; junction bases not matched to a gene: 10. For the CDR3, the DNA is TGTGCCAGCAGTGAACGTTGGGACTATCGAATTGAGCAGTTCTTC. Residues: CASSERWDYRIEQFF.

This clone has a single count. Written as DNA, the CDR3 is TGTGCCAGCAGCCTGTTTCGCGGGAGGTCCTACAATGAGCAGTTCTTC. This encodes CASSLFRGRSYNEQFF. V gene TRBV7-9 combines with J gene TRBJ2-1; TRBD2 matches 8 bases. The V segment lost 5 bases and the J segment 1 base; nucleotides outside the gene matches: 7. The CDR3 sequence is 16 residues long. Germline CDR1 SEHNR, CDR2 FQNEAQ (reference sequence).

This sequence joins TRBV7-6 and TRBJ1-4, with 7 nucleotides matching TRBD1. Trimming removed 3 bases from V and 3 bases from J; junction bases left unmatched: 7. CDR3 length: 16 amino acids. CDR1 SGHVS and CDR2 FNYEAQ come from the germline V gene. In nucleotides, the CDR3 is TGTGCCAGCAGCTTGAGGGGGCGGTTTGCTAATGAAAAACTGTTTTTT. Protein product: CASSLRGRFANEKLFF.

This clone was seen once. The chain recombines TRBV7-8 with TRBJ2-7; 11 bases line up with TRBD2. The CDR3 runs 15 residues. V shed 6 bases and J 4 bases; nucleotides not matched to a gene: 8. Germline V CDR1 and CDR2: SGHVS, FQNEAQ. The CDR3 loop reads CASSVAGGPVYEQYF. CDR3 in DNA: TGTGCCAGCAGTGTAGCGGGAGGGCCGGTTTACGAGCAGTACTTC. The full variable domain, rest sourced from reference TRBV7-8 and TRBJ2-7, is GAGVSQSPRYKVAKRGQDVALRCDPISGHVSLFWYQQALGQGPEFLTYFQNEAQLDKSGLPSDRFFAERPEGSVSTLKIQRTQQEDSAVYLCASSVAGGPVYEQYFGPGTRLTVT.

The V and J genes are TRBV20-1 and TRBJ1-1; D is ambiguous. The CDR3 contains 9 residues. Per the germline V gene, CDR1 is DFQATT and CDR2 is SNEGSKA (reference sequence). The CDR3 loop is CRHPQEAFF. The CDR3 nucleotides read TGCAGGCATCCCCAGGAAGCTTTCTTT.

This clone was seen only a few times. This rearrangement joins TRBV15 to TRBJ1-4, with D perhaps matching TRBD1 (6 bases). Trimming cost V 3 bases and J 8 bases, with 10 bases left between them. The CDR3 sequence is 13 residues long. Germline V lookup: CDR1 LNHNV, CDR2 YYDKDF (reference sequence). In nucleotides, the CDR3 is TGTGCCACCAGCAGCTGGGGGCGAGAAAAACTGTTTTTT. This gives the protein CATSSWGREKLFF.

The chain joins TRBV15 to TRBJ2-3; 12 nucleotides align to TRBD2. CDR1 LNHNV and CDR2 YYDKDF come from the germline V gene (reference sequence). The CDR3 totals 19 residues. The V gene end was trimmed by 1 base and the J gene end by 0 bases; junction bases not matched to a gene: 8. The CDR3 DNA is TGTGCCACCAGCAGAGGGTCTAGCGGGAGGGAAGCTAGCACAGATACGCAGTATTTT. This gives the protein CATSRGSSGREASTDTQYF.

The chain employs TRBV11-2 and TRBJ1-1; no definite D call. V was shortened by 2 bases and J by 3 bases, with 10 bases between the two germline ends. Germline assignment: CDR1 SGHAT and CDR2 FQNNGV. This CDR3 has 14 residues. In DNA form, the CDR3 reads TGTGCCAGCAGCTTAAGTCAGGTCCACACTGAAGCTTTCTTT. Protein sequence: CASSLSQVHTEAFF.

CDR3 in DNA: TGTGCCAGCAGCCTAGATGAGACAGCCTACGAGCAGTACTTC. Its protein is CASSLDETAYEQYF. The V and J genes are TRBV7-9 and TRBJ2-7; D perhaps matches TRBD1 (5 bases). V was shortened by 5 bases and J by 2 bases, with 13 bases between the two germline ends. CDR3 size: 14 residues. Germline-derived CDR1 and CDR2 are SEHNR and FQNEAQ (reference sequence).

The J gene is TRBJ2-2, the V gene TRBV5-1; the D gene is possibly TRBD1 (5 bases). CDR1 and CDR2 from the germline V gene are SGHRS and YFSETQ. The V and J ends lost 4 bases and 0 bases respectively, with 7 bases between them. This CDR3 spans 14 amino acids. The CDR3 nucleotides read TGCGCCAGCAGCGTGACAGCGAACACCGGGGAGCTGTTTTTT. Amino acids: CASSVTANTGELFF.

The gene calls are TRBV15 and TRBJ2-3; TRBD2 matches 14 bases. The CDR3 has 16 amino acids. Germline values: CDR1 LNHNV, CDR2 YYDKDF (reference sequence). Unmatched junction bases numbered 2, after V lost 3 bases and J lost 3 bases. Written as DNA, the CDR3 is TGTGCCACCAGCAGCAGACTAGCGGGAGGGACAGATACGCAGTATTTT. Translated: CATSSRLAGGTDTQYF.

This clone was observed a handful of times. CDR3 region: CASSLRGLPYNEQFF. The CDR3 DNA reads TGTGCCAGCAGCCTTAGGGGTCTACCCTACAATGAGCAGTTCTTC. The chain uses TRBV11-1 and TRBJ2-1, with D maybe TRBD1 (5 bases). The CDR3 length is 15 residues. Germline CDR1 reads SGHAT; CDR2 reads FQDESV (reference sequence). V lost 5 bases and J lost 2, with 13 bases in between.

This sequence joins TRBV7-9 and TRBJ1-1, with 7 bases fitting TRBD1. Losses at the gene ends were 5 bases for V and 7 bases for J; bases not matched to a gene: 7. There are 13 residues in the CDR3. Germline assignment: CDR1 SEHNR and CDR2 FQNEAQ (reference sequence). CDR3 DNA sequence: TGTGCCAGCAGCACCACAGGGGCCGGTGAAGCTTTCTTT. This encodes CASSTTGAGEAFF.

The chain couples TRBV29-1 to TRBJ2-1; TRBD1 matches at 7 bases. This CDR3 spans 14 amino acids. CDR1 and CDR2 (germline): SQVTM, ANQGSEA. The V segment lost 6 bases and the J segment 0 bases; nucleotides outside the gene matches: 5. In DNA, the CDR3 is TGCAGCGTCGAAAAGGGGGCCTCCTACAATGAGCAGTTCTTC. It encodes CSVEKGASYNEQFF.

The chain uses TRBV12-2 and TRBJ2-2; the table's D call, TRBD2, was not checked against the DNA. TRBV12-2 represents a pseudogene. The CDR3 is 19 amino acids. In DNA form, the CDR3 reads TGTGCAAGTCGCTCCGAAATTCGGACGCGGCAGGGAGGAATCGGGGAGCTGTTTTTT. It codes for CASRSEIRTRQGGIGELFF.

The V gene is TRBV2, the J gene TRBJ2-1; unclear D gene. The germline V gene has CDR1 SNHLY and CDR2 FYNNEI. V lost 8 bases to trimming and J lost 9 bases, with 20 bases between them. This CDR3 has 14 amino acids. The CDR3 spells CASFRRAQPGEQFF. In DNA form, the CDR3 reads TGTGCCAGCTTCCGACGAGCACAACCGGGTGAGCAGTTCTTC.

The chain combines TRBV19 with TRBJ1-1; the D gene is possibly TRBD1 (5 bases). Deletions cut 4 bases from V and 2 bases from J, with 11 bases between. The germline CDR1 and CDR2 sequences are LNHDA and SQIVND (reference sequence). The CDR3 consists of 14 residues. CDR3 DNA sequence: TGTGCCAGTAGTAATTTACAGGAAAACACTGAAGCTTTCTTT. Encoded protein: CASSNLQENTEAFF.

The CDR3, as DNA: TGTGCCAGCAGCCCCCGACTAGCGGGAGGGACCTACGAGCAGTACTTC. Its translation: CASSPRLAGGTYEQYF. This chain links TRBV21-1 with TRBJ2-7; TRBD2 is taken as the D call from the table, unchecked against the DNA. TRBV21-1 is assigned pseudogene status. The length of the CDR3 is 16 residues.